Shown below are 28 T cell receptor beta chains from a single sample sequenced in a study of response to subunit inactivated influenza vaccine. TCRdb reprocessed the RT-PCR reads via MiXCR and lists one record per CDR3 protein. There are around 750,000 distinct CDR3 sequences in the sample; 20% to 25% occur only once, and about 9.4% lies in the top ten. Source: PBMCs from blood, taken 4 to 6 days after vaccination. These receptors all stem from a man between 50 and 59 years old who received an inactivated influenza vaccine.

The genes are TRBV6-5 and TRBJ2-2, with D possibly TRBD1 on 6 matching bases. The CDR3 extends over 14 amino acids. Trimming took off 5 bases at V and 5 bases at J, with 12 bases between the two ends. CDR1 MNHEY and CDR2 SVGAGI come from the germline V gene. CDR3 protein: CASSNRDTTGELFF. The CDR3, as DNA: TGTGCCAGCAGTAACCGGGACACAACCGGGGAGCTGTTTTTT.

This chain connects TRBV27 to TRBJ1-2; no firm D call. CDR3 length: 14 residues. Trimming pared 4 bases from V and 8 bases from J, leaving 17 bases between. CDR1 is MNHEY and CDR2 is SMNVEV in the germline V gene (reference sequence). CDR3: CASSYNGPSRGYTF. CDR3 nucleotide sequence: TGTGCCAGCAGTTACAACGGCCCGTCGAGAGGCTACACCTTC.

The genes are TRBV4-2 and TRBJ2-1; 10 bases map to TRBD2. CDR1 is LGHNA, CDR2 YNFKEQ, per germline. CDR3 size: 15 residues. V shed 4 bases, J shed 8 bases, and the junction held 8 bases outside the gene matches. CDR3 amino acids: CASSLPSGGVYEQFF. In DNA form, the CDR3 reads TGTGCCAGCAGCCTCCCTAGCGGGGGAGTCTATGAGCAGTTCTTC.

The rearrangement joins TRBV24-1 to TRBJ2-1, with a weak D call TRBD2 (5 bases). Germline V gives CDR1 KGHDR, CDR2 SFDVKD. Trimming took 1 base from V and 15 from J, leaving 12 bases between them. The CDR3 loop spans 12 amino acids. The CDR3: CATSDFRGKRFF. DNA of the CDR3: TGTGCCACCAGTGATTTTCGAGGGAAGCGGTTCTTC.

The V call is TRBV7-8, the J call TRBJ2-1; 7 positions agree with TRBD2. The V gene's germline CDR1 is SGHVS and CDR2 FQNEAQ. The CDR3 is 14 amino acids. The trim removed 3 bases at V and 7 bases at J, leaving 6 bases unmatched. The chain's CDR3 is CASSFRDYLNEQFF. In DNA, the CDR3 is TGTGCCAGCAGCTTCCGGGACTACCTGAATGAGCAGTTCTTC.

This chain connects TRBV7-9 to TRBJ2-1, with 10 nucleotides matching TRBD1. Germline loops: CDR1 SEHNR, CDR2 FQNEAQ (reference sequence). V dropped 4 bases and J dropped 6; count of bases not matched to a gene: 6. The CDR3 has 15 amino acids. The CDR3: CASSSGQGSINEQFF. For the CDR3, the DNA is TGTGCCAGCAGCTCGGGACAGGGGTCCATCAATGAGCAGTTCTTC.

V gene TRBV7-2 combines with J gene TRBJ2-7; D call uncertain. Trimming pared 4 bases from V and 5 bases from J, leaving 9 bases between. This CDR3 contains 12 residues. CDR1 and CDR2 from the germline V gene are SGHTA and FQGNSA. In DNA form, the CDR3 reads TGTGCCAGCAGCTCCAGGACGCACGAGCAGTACTTC. Translating gives CASSSRTHEQYF.

J is TRBJ1-1 and V is TRBV12-3 or TRBV12-4; the match to TRBD1 covers 11 bases. V trimming: 2 bases; J trimming: 4 bases; junction bases outside the gene matches: 3. This CDR3 contains 15 residues. CDR3 sequence: CASSLKGTGGTEAFF. The DNA of the CDR3 is TGTGCCAGCAGTTTAAAAGGGACAGGGGGCACTGAAGCTTTCTTT.

There are many counts of this clonotype. The rearrangement uses TRBV5-1 and TRBJ2-1; TRBD2 agrees at 8 bases. Germline CDR1 SGHRS, CDR2 YFSETQ. CDR3 length equals 18 residues. V dropped 2 bases and J dropped 7; count of bases not matched to a gene: 17. DNA for the CDR3: TGCGCCAGCAGCTTTAATCTACCCGGAAGCAGCGGGAGAAATGAGCAGTTCTTC. Amino acids: CASSFNLPGSSGRNEQFF.

A word on this clonotype: Its ends do not fully match the called genes, so a read error is possible. This chain joins TRBV7-8 and TRBJ2-1; maybe TRBD2 (7 bases). The CDR3 has 13 residues. Per germline, CDR1 SGHVS and CDR2 FQNEAQ. CDR3 coding DNA: TGCTTAGTCTCGGGGGGACAAGACAATGAGCAGTTCTTC. Translating gives CLVSGGQDNEQFF.

The chain is built from TRBV30 and TRBJ2-3; D is unresolved. There are 12 residues in the CDR3. Trimming shortened V by 5 bases and J by 7 bases, and 13 bases separated the two germline ends. CDR1 and CDR2 (germline): GTSNPN, SVGIG (reference sequence). The DNA for the CDR3 is TGTGCCTGGGAGGCTGGCATGAATACGCAGTATTTT. It translates to CAWEAGMNTQYF.

This CDR3 reads CASSFAQGPETQYF. The CDR3 DNA reads TGTGCCAGCAGTTTTGCACAGGGCCCGGAGACCCAGTACTTC. J is TRBJ2-5 and V is TRBV12-3 or TRBV12-4; weak D call: TRBD1 (6 bases). CDR3 length: 14 amino acids. Trimming cost V 3 bases and J 5 bases, with 13 bases left between them.

V gene TRBV5-1 combines with J gene TRBJ2-1, with 10 bases that match TRBD2. Germline assignment: CDR1 SGHRS and CDR2 YFSETQ. The CDR3 sequence is 19 residues long. V trimming: 0 bases; J trimming: 3 bases; junction bases outside the gene matches: 12. The CDR3 reads CASSLAFLAGVRNYNEQFF. DNA for the CDR3: TGCGCCAGCAGCTTGGCCTTTCTAGCGGGAGTTCGTAACTACAATGAGCAGTTCTTC.

This clonotype was found a few times. This chain uses TRBV10-3 with TRBJ1-1, with D perhaps TRBD1 (5 bases). With 10 bases removed from V and 1 base from J, the gap between germline ends came to 13 bases. This CDR3 has 13 residues. Germline loops: CDR1 ENHRY, CDR2 SYGVKD. CDR3 sequence: CATRGGGNTEAFF. DNA of the CDR3: TGTGCCACCCGGGGGGGGGGGAACACTGAAGCTTTCTTT.

Ten or more counts support this clonotype. CDR3 sequence reads: CSVAMGGSPGETQYF. The CDR3 region has the DNA TGCAGCGTTGCCATGGGGGGCAGCCCGGGAGAGACCCAGTACTTC. The chain couples TRBV29-1 to TRBJ2-5, with D perhaps assigned TRBD1 or TRBD2 (6 bases each). Germline CDR1 and CDR2: SQVTM and ANQGSEA. V lost 4 bases and J 4 bases, leaving 19 bases between the germline ends. This CDR3 comprises 15 residues.

The J gene is TRBJ2-2, the V gene TRBV12-5, with D maybe TRBD1 (6 bases). CDR3 length equals 16 residues. The ends were cut back, 7 bases at V and 1 base at J, with 16 bases in the middle. From germline, CDR1 is LGHNT and CDR2 FRNRAP. The CDR3 loop reads CASAPPEGENTGELFF. The CDR3, as DNA: TGTGCTAGTGCTCCCCCCGAGGGGGAGAACACCGGGGAGCTGTTTTTT.

This clonotype was recorded at least ten times. The chain employs TRBV12-3 or TRBV12-4 and TRBJ1-4; D unclear. This CDR3 region has 13 residues. V was cut by 5 bases and J by 5 bases, with 9 bases left in between. The CDR3 DNA sequence: TGTGCCAGCAGTCGAGGACCCAATGAAAAACTGTTTTTT. Its translation: CASSRGPNEKLFF.

This clonotype was seen more than once but under ten times. The chain recombines TRBV29-1 with TRBJ2-7; possibly TRBD1 for D (6 bases). Trimming removed 4 bases at V and 7 bases at J, with 14 bases between. There are 12 residues in the CDR3. Looked up from germline, CDR1 is SQVTM and CDR2 is ANQGSEA. The CDR3 spells CSVARGIEEQYF. The DNA for the CDR3 is TGCAGCGTTGCCAGGGGTATAGAAGAGCAGTACTTC.

The chain couples TRBV4-3 to TRBJ2-4; perhaps TRBD1 as D (5 bases). The CDR3 totals 14 residues. CDR1 and CDR2 from the germline V gene are LGHNA and YSLEER. The V end was cut by 5 bases, the J end by 3 bases, with 11 bases between. The CDR3 reads CASSYQTGKNIQYF. The CDR3 DNA follows: TGCGCCAGCAGCTACCAAACAGGCAAAAACATTCAGTACTTC.

The chain couples TRBV28 to TRBJ2-7; tentatively, D is TRBD2 (6 bases). CDR1 is MDHEN and CDR2 is SYDVKM in the germline V gene. The CDR3 has 16 residues. The V and J ends lost 4 bases and 0 bases respectively, with 16 bases between them. The CDR3 DNA is TGTGCCAGCAGTTGGGGTTCGGGAGTAAGCTCCTACGAGCAGTACTTC. This encodes CASSWGSGVSSYEQYF.

This clonotype was picked up one time. The chain uses TRBV7-2 and TRBJ2-1; weak D call: TRBD1 (6 bases). Trimming left V 6 bases short and J 3 bases short, with 9 bases between. Per the germline V gene, CDR1 is SGHTA and CDR2 is FQGNSA. CDR3 length equals 13 residues. The chain's CDR3 is CASRLDSYNEQFF. The CDR3 DNA sequence: TGTGCCAGCAGACTGGACAGCTACAATGAGCAGTTCTTC.

A few counts support this clonotype. The rearrangement joins TRBV4-3 to TRBJ2-1; TRBD1 agrees at 7 bases. CDR1 LGHNA and CDR2 YSLEER come from the germline V gene. The V and J ends lost 3 bases and 5 bases, in that order; junction bases with no gene match: 10. The CDR3 length is 16 residues. CDR3 amino acids: CASSHGPGQRHNEQFF. The CDR3 coding sequence is TGCGCCAGCAGCCACGGTCCGGGACAGAGACACAATGAGCAGTTCTTC.

This clonotype was seen repeatedly, ten times or more. Here the CDR3 reads CSVAGTSGRTDTQYF. CDR3 sequence (DNA): TGCAGCGTTGCAGGGACTAGCGGGAGGACAGATACGCAGTATTTT. The chain joins TRBV29-1 to TRBJ2-3; TRBD2 agrees at 15 bases. With 4 bases clipped from V and 3 bases from J, the junction kept 2 bases outside the gene matches. CDR1 SQVTM and CDR2 ANQGSEA come from the germline V gene. This CDR3 is built from 15 residues.

This rearrangement joins TRBV28 to TRBJ2-4; 8 nucleotides align to TRBD2. The CDR3 sequence is 16 residues long. Germline lookup yields CDR1 MDHEN and CDR2 SYDVKM. The J segment lost 0 bases and the V segment lost 5 bases, leaving 6 bases of the junction unmatched. The CDR3 DNA reads TGTGCCAGCAGTGCAGCGGGGGCCCTAGCCAAAAACATTCAGTACTTC. This codes for CASSAAGALAKNIQYF.

The chain joins TRBV20-1 to TRBJ2-7, with D unresolved. CDR3 length equals 10 residues. The V end lost 5 bases, the J end lost 0 bases, and 2 bases lay between the germline ends. Per the germline V gene, CDR1 is DFQATT and CDR2 is SNEGSKA (reference sequence). CDR3 sequence reads: CSARSYEQYF. The CDR3 DNA reads as TGCAGTGCTCGCTCCTACGAGCAGTACTTC.

This clonotype has just one count. The chain has TRBV5-1 and TRBJ1-1; 7 nucleotides agree with TRBD1. The J segment lost 6 bases and the V segment lost 0 bases, leaving 5 bases of the junction unmatched. The V gene's germline CDR1 is SGHRS and CDR2 YFSETQ. The CDR3 is 14 residues long. The CDR3, as DNA: TGCGCCAGCAGCTTGGACAGGGGTGGTTCTGAAGCTTTCTTT. This sequence encodes CASSLDRGGSEAFF.

In its sample, this clonotype was seen many times. V usage is TRBV5-6 and J usage is TRBJ1-4; TRBD1 agrees at 8 bases. The germline V gene encodes CDR1 SGHDT and CDR2 YYEEEE. Trimming cost V 4 bases and J 7 bases; bases outside gene matches: 6. This CDR3 comprises 14 residues. The CDR3 bases are TGTGCCAGCAGCGCGGACAGGGAAGGTGAAAAACTGTTTTTT. This encodes CASSADREGEKLFF.

The chain joins TRBV5-1 to TRBJ2-5; 9 bases line up with TRBD1. Germline V lookup: CDR1 SGHRS, CDR2 YFSETQ. This CDR3 is built from 16 residues. V trimming: 0 bases; J trimming: 2 bases; junction bases outside the gene matches: 5. Here the CDR3 DNA reads TGCGCCAGCAGCTTGGTCCTTGGGACAGGGCAAGAGACCCAGTACTTC. Amino acids: CASSLVLGTGQETQYF. Full variable domain (outside the CDR3, taken from reference TRBV5-1 and TRBJ2-5): KAGVTQTPRYLIKTRGQQVTLSCSPISGHRSVSWYQQTPGQGLQFLFEYFSETQRNKGNFPGRFSGRQFSNSRSEMNVSTLELGDSALYLCASSLVLGTGQETQYFGPGTRLLVL.